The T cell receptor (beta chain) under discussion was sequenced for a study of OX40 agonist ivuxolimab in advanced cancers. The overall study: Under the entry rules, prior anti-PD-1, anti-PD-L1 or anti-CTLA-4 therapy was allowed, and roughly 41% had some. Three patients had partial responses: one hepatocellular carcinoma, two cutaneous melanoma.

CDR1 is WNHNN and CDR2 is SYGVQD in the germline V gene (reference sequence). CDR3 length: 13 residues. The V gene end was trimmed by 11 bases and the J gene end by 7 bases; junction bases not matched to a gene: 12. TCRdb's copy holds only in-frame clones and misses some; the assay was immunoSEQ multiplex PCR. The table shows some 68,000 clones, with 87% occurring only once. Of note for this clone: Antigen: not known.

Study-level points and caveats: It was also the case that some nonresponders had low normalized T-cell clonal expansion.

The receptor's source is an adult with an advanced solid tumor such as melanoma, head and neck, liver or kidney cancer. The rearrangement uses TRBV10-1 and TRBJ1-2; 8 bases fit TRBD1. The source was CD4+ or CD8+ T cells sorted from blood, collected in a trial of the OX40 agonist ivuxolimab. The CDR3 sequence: CALGEQGASGYTF. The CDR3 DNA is TGCGCCCTGGGGGAGCAGGGGGCGAGTGGCTACACCTTC.